Listed below are T cell receptor beta chains from one sample, sequenced in a study of blood T cell repertoires in COVID-19. The data were produced by immunoSEQ multiplex PCR, yet TCRdb's version contains in-frame clones alone and is incomplete. The sample contains about 94,000 clones, more than 75% of which appear only once. The sequenced sample was peripheral blood. The receptor source for this set is a human donor with acute or convalescent COVID-19. The donor label of this sample is uncertain. The CDR3 runs from the conserved cysteine through the conserved F or W. Each record gives: J gene, V gene, D gene, clone size, CDR3 DNA, CDR3 protein. D genes are given only for firm matches. Some rows mark clone size as missing; the rest say once, few, many or name a class of expanded clone.

J: TRBJ2-5; V: TRBV28; D: -; size: -; DNA: TGTGCCAGCAGCCGCCTACAGGGAAGTGAGACCCAGTACTTC; CDR3: CASSRLQGSETQYF
J: TRBJ2-5; V: TRBV28; D: TRBD1; size: -; DNA: TGTGCCAGCAGGGCCAGGGGGAGTGGGTGGGAGACCCAGTACTTC; CDR3: CASRARGSGWETQYF
J: TRBJ1-2; V: TRBV6-6; D: TRBD1; size: -; DNA: TGTGCCAGCAGTCACCGGGACAGGGTTGCGTTATATGGCTACACCTTC; CDR3: CASSHRDRVALYGYTF
J: TRBJ1-1; V: TRBV6-5; D: -; size: few; DNA: TGTGCCAGCAGTTACGAGAGGGAATTGGTAGCTTTCTTT; CDR3: CASSYERELVAFF
J: TRBJ1-5; V: TRBV7-8; D: -; size: -; DNA: TGTGCCAGCACCCCGAGGGGGTTGCCCAATCAGCCCCAGCATTTT; CDR3: CASTPRGLPNQPQHF
J: TRBJ1-1; V: TRBV5-8; D: TRBD1; size: -; DNA: TGTGCCAGCAGCTTGTCCCGGGACAGGGAGTGGGCTTTCTTT; CDR3: CASSLSRDREWAFF
J: TRBJ2-5; V: TRBV11-3; D: TRBD1; size: -; DNA: TGTGCCAGCAGCTTTACACAGGGGCAGGAGACCCAGTACTTC; CDR3: CASSFTQGQETQYF
J: TRBJ2-7; V: TRBV18; D: -; size: -; DNA: TGTGCCAGCTCCTCGGGGAACGAGCAGTACTTC; CDR3: CASSSGNEQYF
J: TRBJ1-6; V: TRBV18; D: -; size: -; DNA: TGTGCCAGCTCACCAAAGAGGACGGGAGAGAATAATTCACCCCTCCACTTT; CDR3: CASSPKRTGENNSPLHF
J: TRBJ2-5; V: TRBV27; D: -; size: -; DNA: TGTGCCAGCAGTTTATCGTCCGCAGGGCAAGAGACCCAGTACTTC; CDR3: CASSLSSAGQETQYF
J: TRBJ1-1; V: TRBV7-6; D: -; size: -; DNA: TGTGCCAGCAGCAATTCGGTCGCAGGGGCGAACACTGAAGCTTTCTTT; CDR3: CASSNSVAGANTEAFF
J: TRBJ2-6; V: TRBV4-1; D: TRBD2; size: -; DNA: TGCGCCAGCAGCCAAACTCTGGCGGGGGGGATTGGGGCCAACGTCCTGACTTTC; CDR3: CASSQTLAGGIGANVLTF
J: TRBJ2-1; V: TRBV7-3; D: -; size: -; DNA: TGTGCCAGCAGCAGGGAGTACGGTGAGCAGTTCTTC; CDR3: CASSREYGEQFF
J: TRBJ1-3; V: TRBV9; D: -; size: -; DNA: TGTGCCAGCAGCGTAGCTGGGGGGGGCACTGGAAACACCATATATTTT; CDR3: CASSVAGGGTGNTIYF
J: TRBJ1-4; V: TRBV7-9; D: TRBD1; size: -; DNA: TGTGCCAGCAGCTCCTACACAGGGGACAATGAAAAACTGTTTTTT; CDR3: CASSSYTGDNEKLFF
J: TRBJ2-3; V: TRBV11-2; D: -; size: few; DNA: TGTGCCAGCAGCCGACTAGGAGATACGCAGTATTTT; CDR3: CASSRLGDTQYF
J: TRBJ1-1; V: TRBV5-1; D: -; size: -; DNA: TGCGCCAGCAGCCCAAGCGGCCCGGAGGTAGCTTTCTTT; CDR3: CASSPSGPEVAFF
J: TRBJ2-3; V: TRBV6-1; D: TRBD1; size: -; DNA: TGTGCCAGCAGTGAGAAGGGACAGGGGGTGACAGATACGCAGTATTTT; CDR3: CASSEKGQGVTDTQYF
J: TRBJ1-6; V: TRBV12-3/TRBV12-4; D: -; size: -; DNA: TGTGCCAGCAGTTTCGGGGAGAATTCACCCCTCCACTTT; CDR3: CASSFGENSPLHF